This T cell receptor (beta chain) was recorded in a study of spatial heterogeneity in lung cancer. Study-wide points: Tumoral mutation counts were tracked by counts of expanded intratumoral alpha and beta TCRs.

By sample share, this clonotype is medium-sized. Its antigen is not identified. TCRdb called the 5' RACE reads again in MiXCR, with one record for every CDR3 protein. The repertoire holds 1,300 or so distinct CDR3 sequences, with approximately 4.9% as singletons. Time point denoted: sample taken at primary tumor resection. From germline, CDR1 is SNHLY and CDR2 FYNNEI. With 2 bases removed from V and 1 base from J, the gap between germline ends came to 6 bases. The CDR3 has 14 amino acids. The chain has TRBV2 and TRBJ1-5; unclear D gene. This sequence originates from a male donor with early-stage non-small cell lung cancer. The sequencing used lung tumor tissue, collected at surgery. For the CDR3, the DNA is TGTGCCAGCAGTGAATCCTGGAGCAATCAGCCCCAGCATTTT. Its protein is CASSESWSNQPQHF.